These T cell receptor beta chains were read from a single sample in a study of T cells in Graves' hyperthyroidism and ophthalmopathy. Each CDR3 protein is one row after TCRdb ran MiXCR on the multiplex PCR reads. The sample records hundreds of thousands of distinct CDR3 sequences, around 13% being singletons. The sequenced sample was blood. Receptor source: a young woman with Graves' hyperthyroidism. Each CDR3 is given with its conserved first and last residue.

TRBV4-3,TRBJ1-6,CASSQERDSPLHF
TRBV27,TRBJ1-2,CASSPGTDFNYGYTF
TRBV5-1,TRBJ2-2,CASTRTSSLGELFF
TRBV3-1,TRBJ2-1,CASSHWDRGNEQFF
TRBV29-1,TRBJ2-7,CSVVWDGSYEQYF
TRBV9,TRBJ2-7,CASSVATGGLAGVEQYF
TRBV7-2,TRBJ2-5,CASSLDSMETQYF
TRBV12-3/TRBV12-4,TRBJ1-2,CASSLAHRVLYGYTF
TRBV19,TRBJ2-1,CASSTPTGFNEQFF
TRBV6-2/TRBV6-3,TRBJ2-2,CATSDPGPTGRNTGELFF
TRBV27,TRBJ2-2,CASSRSGSENTGELFF
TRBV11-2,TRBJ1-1,CASSLVWTEAFF
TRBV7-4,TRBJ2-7,CASSYRRVAEQYF
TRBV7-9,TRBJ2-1,CASSPITSGAEQFF
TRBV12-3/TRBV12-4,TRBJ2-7,CASWDYVNEQYF